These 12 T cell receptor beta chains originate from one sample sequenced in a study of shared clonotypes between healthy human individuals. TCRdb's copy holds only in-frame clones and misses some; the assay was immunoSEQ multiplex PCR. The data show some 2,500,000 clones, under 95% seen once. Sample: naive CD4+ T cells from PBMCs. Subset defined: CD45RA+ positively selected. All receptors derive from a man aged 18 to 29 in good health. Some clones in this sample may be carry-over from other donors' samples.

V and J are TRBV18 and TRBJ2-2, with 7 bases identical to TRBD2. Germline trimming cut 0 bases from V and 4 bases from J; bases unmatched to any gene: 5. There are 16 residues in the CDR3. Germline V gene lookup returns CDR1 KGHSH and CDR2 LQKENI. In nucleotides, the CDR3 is TGTGCCAGCTCACCACCGAGCGGGACCCCCACCGGGGAGCTGTTTTTT. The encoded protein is CASSPPSGTPTGELFF.

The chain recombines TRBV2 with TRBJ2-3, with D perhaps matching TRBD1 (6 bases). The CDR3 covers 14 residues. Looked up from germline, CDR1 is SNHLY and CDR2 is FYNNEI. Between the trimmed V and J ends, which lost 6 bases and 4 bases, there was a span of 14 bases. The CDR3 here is CASSLTGRADTQYF. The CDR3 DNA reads TGTGCCAGCAGCCTAACAGGGCGGGCAGATACGCAGTATTTT.

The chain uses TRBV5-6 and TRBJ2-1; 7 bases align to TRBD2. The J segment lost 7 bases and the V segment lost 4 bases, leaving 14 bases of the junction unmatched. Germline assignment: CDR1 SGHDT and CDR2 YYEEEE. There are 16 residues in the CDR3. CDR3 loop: CASSLLYVGGPNEQFF. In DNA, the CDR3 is TGTGCCAGCAGCCTTCTCTATGTGGGAGGGCCTAATGAGCAGTTCTTC.

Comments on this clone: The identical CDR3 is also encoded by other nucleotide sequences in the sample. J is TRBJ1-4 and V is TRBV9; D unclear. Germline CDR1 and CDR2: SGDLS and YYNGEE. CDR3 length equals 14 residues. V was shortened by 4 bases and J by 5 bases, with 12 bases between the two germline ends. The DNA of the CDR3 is TGTGCCAGCAGCCCCCGGGCGGGGAATGAAAAACTGTTTTTT. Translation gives CASSPRAGNEKLFF.

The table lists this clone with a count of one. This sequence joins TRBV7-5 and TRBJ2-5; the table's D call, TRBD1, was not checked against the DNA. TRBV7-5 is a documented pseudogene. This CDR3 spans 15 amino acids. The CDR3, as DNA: TGTGTCAGAAGCGTGGGGAGACAGGGACAAGAGACCCAGTACTTC. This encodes CVRSVGRQGQETQYF.

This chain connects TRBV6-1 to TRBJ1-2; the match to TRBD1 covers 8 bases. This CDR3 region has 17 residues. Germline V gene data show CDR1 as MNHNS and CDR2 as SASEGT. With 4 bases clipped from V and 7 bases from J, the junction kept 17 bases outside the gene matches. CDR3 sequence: CASSGTLLTGVSLGYTF. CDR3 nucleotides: TGTGCCAGCAGTGGTACCCTCCTGACAGGGGTGAGTCTTGGCTACACCTTC.

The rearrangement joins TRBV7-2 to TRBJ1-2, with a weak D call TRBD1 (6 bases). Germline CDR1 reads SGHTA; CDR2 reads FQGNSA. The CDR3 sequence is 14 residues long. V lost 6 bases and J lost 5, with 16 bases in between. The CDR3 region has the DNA TGTGCCAGCAGTCAGGCGCAGGGGTATTATGGCTACACCTTC. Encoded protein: CASSQAQGYYGYTF.

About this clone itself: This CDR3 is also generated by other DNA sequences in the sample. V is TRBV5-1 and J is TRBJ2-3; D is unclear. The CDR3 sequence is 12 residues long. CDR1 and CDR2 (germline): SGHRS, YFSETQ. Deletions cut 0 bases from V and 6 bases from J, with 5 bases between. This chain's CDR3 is CASSLARDTQYF. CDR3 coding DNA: TGCGCCAGCAGCTTGGCCAGGGATACGCAGTATTTT.

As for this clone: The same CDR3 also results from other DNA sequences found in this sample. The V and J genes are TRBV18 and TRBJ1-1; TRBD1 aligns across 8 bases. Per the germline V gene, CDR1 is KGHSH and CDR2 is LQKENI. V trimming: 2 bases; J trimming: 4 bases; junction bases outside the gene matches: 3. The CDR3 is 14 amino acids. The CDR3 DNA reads TGTGCCAGCTCACCATTGGACAGGGTCACTGAAGCTTTCTTT. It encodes CASSPLDRVTEAFF.

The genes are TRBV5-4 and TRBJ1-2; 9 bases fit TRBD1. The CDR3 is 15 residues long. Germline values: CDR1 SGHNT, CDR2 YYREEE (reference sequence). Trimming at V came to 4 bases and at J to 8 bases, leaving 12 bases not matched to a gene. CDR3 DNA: TGTGCCAGCAGCGGAACCGGGACAGGGTCTATCGGCTACACCTTC. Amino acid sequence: CASSGTGTGSIGYTF.

CDR3: CASSSSGRDPLPLYNEQFF. In nucleotides, the CDR3 is TGTGCCAGCAGCTCAAGCGGGAGGGATCCCTTACCCTTATACAATGAGCAGTTCTTC. The chain recombines TRBV9 with TRBJ2-1, with TRBD2 identical over 10 bases. Unmatched junction bases numbered 17, after V lost 4 bases and J lost 4 bases. Germline assignment: CDR1 SGDLS and CDR2 YYNGEE. The CDR3 runs to 19 residues.

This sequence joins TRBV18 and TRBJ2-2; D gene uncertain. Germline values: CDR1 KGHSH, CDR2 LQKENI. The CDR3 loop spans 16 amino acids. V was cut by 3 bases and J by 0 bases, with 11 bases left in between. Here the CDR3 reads CASSPNGPTNTGELFF. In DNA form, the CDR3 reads TGTGCCAGCTCACCTAACGGGCCAACGAACACCGGGGAGCTGTTTTTT. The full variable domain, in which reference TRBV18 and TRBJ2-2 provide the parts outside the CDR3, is NAGVMQNPRHLVRRRGQEARLRCSPMKGHSHVYWYRQLPEEGLKFMVYLQKENIIDESGMPKERFSAEFPKEGPSILRIQQVVRGDSAAYFCASSPNGPTNTGELFFGEGSRLTVL.